The next 22 T cell receptor beta chains were all read from a single sample in a study of lung T cells in sarcoidosis with Löfgren's syndrome. In TCRdb, the reads were re-called with MiXCR into one record per CDR3 protein. The profile covers around 21,000 distinct CDR3 sequences, with roughly 21% appearing a single time and around 4.1% taken by the ten largest. Sequences were obtained from CD4+ T cells from PBMCs. Receptors originate from a human donor with sarcoidosis (Löfgren's syndrome or another form), or a control subject (not recorded which).

This chain joins TRBV5-6 and TRBJ2-3, with a weak D call TRBD1 (6 bases). Germline-derived CDR1 and CDR2 are SGHDT and YYEEEE. Trimming took off 2 bases at V and 0 bases at J, with 10 bases between the two ends. This CDR3 region has 15 residues. For the CDR3, the DNA is TGTGCCAGCAGCTTATTGGGGACAAGCACAGATACGCAGTATTTT. Translating it yields CASSLLGTSTDTQYF.

As concerns this clonotype: A clone one base away is much larger, so this may be a read error. This chain uses TRBV3-1 with TRBJ2-7, with D maybe TRBD2 (5 bases). CDR1 is LGHDT, CDR2 YNNKEL, per germline (reference sequence). The CDR3 consists of 13 residues. The CDR3 DNA sequence: TGTGCCAGCAGCCCCGTCCGGGCCGGGGAGCTGTACTTC. It translates to CASSPVRAGELYF.

Sample share makes this clonotype medium-sized (0.01 to 0.1%). Here the CDR3 reads CASSYRHLTGSGNTIYF. In DNA form, the CDR3 reads TGTGCCAGCAGTTACCGACATCTTACCGGCTCTGGAAACACCATATATTTT. This rearrangement joins TRBV6-6 to TRBJ1-3; D unresolved. CDR1 is MNHNY, CDR2 SVGAGI, per germline (reference sequence). The CDR3 sequence is 17 residues long. The V end was cut by 2 bases, the J end by 0 bases, with 14 bases between.

This clonotype was detected only a few times. CDR3 amino acids: CASSLAANTGELFF. The CDR3 bases are TGTGCCAGTAGTCTAGCGGCGAACACCGGGGAGCTGTTTTTT. The V call is TRBV19, the J call TRBJ2-2, with 7 bases that match TRBD2. The CDR3 covers 14 residues. J was trimmed by 0 bases and V by 5 bases; bases with no gene match: 0. Germline CDR1 LNHDA, CDR2 SQIVND (reference sequence).

This clonotype was recorded at least ten times. The genes are TRBV6-6 and TRBJ2-6, with D maybe TRBD2 (6 bases). This CDR3 contains 16 residues. Germline V lookup: CDR1 MNHNY, CDR2 SVGAGI (reference sequence). Trimming cost V 0 bases and J 1 base, with 7 bases left between them. DNA for the CDR3: TGTGCCAGCAGTTACTCGCGGGGTTCTGGGGCCAACGTCCTGACTTTC. This gives the protein CASSYSRGSGANVLTF.

Comments on this clonotype: A much bigger clone sits one base away, suggesting this may be a read error. The V call is TRBV6-1, the J call TRBJ2-3; TRBD2 matches 11 bases. The CDR3 has 17 amino acids. CDR1 is MNHNS and CDR2 is SASEGT in the germline V gene. CDR3: CASSPTSGGRHTNTQYF. The CDR3 nucleotides are TGTGCCAGCAGTCCCACTAGCGGGGGCCGTCACACAAATACGCAGTATTTT.

As to this clonotype: A much larger clone lies one base from this, so it may be a read error. J is TRBJ2-1 and V is TRBV12-3 or TRBV12-4; TRBD1 might be the D (5 bases). The CDR3 length is 14 residues. V lost 6 bases and J lost 7, with 16 bases in between. CDR3 in DNA: TGTGCCAGCAGGAGGAAAGGGGCTAGGAATGAGCAGTTCTTC. Amino acids: CASRRKGARNEQFF.

Concerning this clonotype: A much larger clone sits a single nucleotide away, making a read error possible. The CDR3 region has the DNA TGCGCCAGCAGCGTTTCGAGGAGACATGCTGCAGATACGCAGTATTTT. This sequence encodes CASSVSRRHAADTQYF. This sequence joins TRBV5-1 and TRBJ2-3; D is undetermined. Germline V lookup: CDR1 SGHRS, CDR2 YFSETQ. This CDR3 comprises 16 residues. The V and J ends lost 4 bases and 4 bases respectively, with 19 bases between them.

The table lists this clonotype with many counts. The chain has TRBV12-3 or TRBV12-4 and TRBJ2-5; a possible D gene is TRBD1 (6 bases). The CDR3 has 13 residues. The V end was cut by 4 bases, the J end by 1 base, with 7 bases between. CDR3 in DNA: TGTGCCAGCAGTTCGGACAGCCAAGAGACCCAGTACTTC. Its protein is CASSSDSQETQYF.

As regards this clonotype: An end of the junction differs from the germline gene, which may be a read error. This sequence joins TRBV19 and TRBJ1-1, with D perhaps matching TRBD1 (5 bases). CDR1 is LNHDA, CDR2 SQIVND, per germline (reference sequence). The CDR3 covers 14 residues. The CDR3 loop reads CTSTFLGTNTEAFF. In nucleotides, the CDR3 is TGTACCAGTACGTTTCTGGGGACCAACACTGAAGCTTTCTTT.

About this clonotype: A read error is possible here, since a much larger clone lies one base away. The chain employs TRBV2 and TRBJ2-3, with D possibly TRBD2 on 6 matching bases. The length of the CDR3 is 13 residues. The V and J ends lost 2 bases and 4 bases respectively, with 7 bases between them. From germline, CDR1 is SNHLY and CDR2 FYNNEI. Here the CDR3 DNA reads TGTGCCAGCAGTGAACCGGGGGCAGATACGCAGTATTTT. Translation: CASSEPGADTQYF.

This clonotype appeared many times. This chain uses TRBV14 with TRBJ2-5, with D possibly matching TRBD1 (6 bases). V lost 4 bases, J lost 5 bases, and 17 bases lay in between. Germline V lookup: CDR1 SGHDN, CDR2 FVKESK. The CDR3 is 15 residues long. The CDR3 nucleotides read TGTGCCAGCAGCCTGGGACAAAGGATTGTCGAGACCCAGTACTTC. This sequence encodes CASSLGQRIVETQYF.

This clonotype is medium-sized (0.01 to 0.1%) in the sample. The chain uses TRBV6-1 and TRBJ1-1; possibly TRBD1 for D (5 bases). This CDR3 spans 14 amino acids. The germline gives CDR1 MNHNS, CDR2 SASEGT. Trimming pared 5 bases from V and 1 base from J, leaving 11 bases between. The CDR3 nucleotides read TGTGCCAGCAGTCCCCCTGGGGCGAACACTGAAGCTTTCTTT. It specifies CASSPPGANTEAFF.

By sample fraction, this clonotype is medium-sized (0.01 to 0.1%). This chain connects TRBV6-1 to TRBJ1-1; 9 bases agree with TRBD1. Germline-derived CDR1 and CDR2 are MNHNS and SASEGT. This CDR3 is built from 17 residues. After removal of 6 bases from V and 6 bases from J, the junction contained 17 bases not matched to a gene. The CDR3 sequence is CASSSVPGQGISPEAFF. In DNA form, the CDR3 reads TGTGCCAGCAGCTCTGTCCCGGGACAGGGCATCAGCCCTGAAGCTTTCTTT.

This clonotype ranks as medium-sized. This chain links TRBV6-6 with TRBJ1-1; 7 positions match TRBD1. The germline V gene has CDR1 MNHNY and CDR2 SVGAGI (reference sequence). Germline trimming cut 0 bases from V and 0 bases from J; bases unmatched to any gene: 4. This CDR3 contains 16 residues. DNA of the CDR3: TGTGCCAGCAGTTACTCGAATCAGGGGGTGAACACTGAAGCTTTCTTT. Encoded protein: CASSYSNQGVNTEAFF.

This clonotype was counted many times. The chain has TRBV7-9 and TRBJ2-3; D call uncertain. This CDR3 is 12 amino acids long. V was clipped by 5 bases and J by 4 bases, with 7 bases between them. Germline V gives CDR1 SEHNR, CDR2 FQNEAQ (reference sequence). CDR3 protein: CASSSVADTQYF. The CDR3 DNA follows: TGTGCCAGCAGCAGCGTCGCAGATACGCAGTATTTT.

This clonotype was seen repeatedly, ten times or more. V usage is TRBV18 and J usage is TRBJ1-4, with 8 nucleotides matching TRBD1. The CDR3 spans 15 residues. The junction had 3 bases not matched to a gene; V was cut back by 2 bases and J by 4 bases. The germline V gene encodes CDR1 KGHSH and CDR2 LQKENI. The CDR3 loop reads CASSPRTGNNEKLFF. The CDR3 DNA reads TGTGCCAGCTCACCAAGGACAGGGAATAATGAAAAACTGTTTTTT.

This clonotype was detected many times. The V and J genes are TRBV10-2 and TRBJ2-4, with D perhaps TRBD1 (5 bases). This CDR3 spans 15 amino acids. Germline CDR1 reads WSHSY; CDR2 reads SAAADI. V shed 3 bases and J shed 1 base, with 10 bases lying between them. CDR3 amino acids: CASSDPGLAKNIQYF. CDR3 bases: TGCGCCAGCAGTGATCCAGGGTTGGCCAAAAACATTCAGTACTTC.

This clonotype showed up just once. Possible read error: a much larger clone is one base away. The CDR3 loop reads CAGSKAGTNSYEQYF. In nucleotides, the CDR3 is TGTGCCGGCAGCAAAGCGGGAACTAACTCCTACGAGCAGTACTTC. This chain uses TRBV13 with TRBJ2-7; 7 nucleotides agree with TRBD2. CDR1 is PRHDT and CDR2 is FYEKMQ in the germline V gene (reference sequence). CDR3 length: 15 amino acids.

This clonotype was recorded many times. The rearrangement joins TRBV10-3 to TRBJ2-1; 9 nucleotides agree with TRBD2. Germline CDR1 and CDR2: ENHRY and SYGVKD. V dropped 6 bases and J dropped 7; count of bases not matched to a gene: 7. The CDR3 runs to 14 residues. The CDR3, as DNA: TGTGCCATCAGAGGACTAGCGTCTAGGAATGAGCAGTTCTTC. It is translated as CAIRGLASRNEQFF.

This clonotype was seen at least ten times. The chain has TRBV19 and TRBJ1-1; D is perhaps TRBD1 (5 bases). V was cut by 7 bases and J by 4 bases, with 16 bases left in between. The germline V gene has CDR1 LNHDA and CDR2 SQIVND (reference sequence). The CDR3 covers 14 residues. CDR3 loop: CASKTTEQTTEAFF. The CDR3 nucleotides are TGTGCCAGTAAGACGACAGAACAGACCACTGAAGCTTTCTTT.

This clonotype was observed a handful of times. This may be a read error, as it is one base from a much larger clone. The CDR3, as DNA: TGTGCCAGCAGGGAAGTCGGTAACTCTGGAAACACCATATATTTT. This translates into CASREVGNSGNTIYF. This rearrangement joins TRBV28 to TRBJ1-3; D gene ambiguous. The CDR3 has 15 amino acids. Between the trimmed V and J ends, which lost 6 bases and 0 bases, there was a span of 12 bases. Germline CDR1 and CDR2: MDHEN and SYDVKM.